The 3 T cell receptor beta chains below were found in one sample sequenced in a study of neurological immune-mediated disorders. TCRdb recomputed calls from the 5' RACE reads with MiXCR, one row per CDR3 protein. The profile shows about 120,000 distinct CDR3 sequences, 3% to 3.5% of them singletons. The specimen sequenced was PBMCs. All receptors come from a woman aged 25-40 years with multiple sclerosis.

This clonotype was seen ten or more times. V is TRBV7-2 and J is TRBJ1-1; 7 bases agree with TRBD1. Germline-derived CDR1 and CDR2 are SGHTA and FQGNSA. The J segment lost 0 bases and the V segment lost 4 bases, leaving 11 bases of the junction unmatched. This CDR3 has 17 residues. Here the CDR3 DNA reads TGTGCCAGCAGCTCACGCCGACAGGGACTAATGAACACTGAAGCTTTCTTT. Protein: CASSSRRQGLMNTEAFF. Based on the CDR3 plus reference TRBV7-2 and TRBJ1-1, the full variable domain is GAGVSQSPSNKVTEKGKDVELRCDPISGHTALYWYRQSLGQGLEFLIYFQGNSAPDKSGLPSDRFSAERTGGSVSTLTIQRTQQEDSAVYLCASSSRRQGLMNTEAFFGQGTRLTVV.

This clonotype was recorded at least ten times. The CDR3 is CASSSTLTAASYEQYF. The CDR3 DNA reads as TGTGCCAGCAGCTCGACCCTTACAGCAGCCTCCTACGAGCAGTACTTC. This chain links TRBV7-2 with TRBJ2-7, with D unclear. Trimming shortened V by 4 bases and J by 0 bases, and 16 bases separated the two germline ends. The V gene's germline CDR1 is SGHTA and CDR2 FQGNSA. This CDR3 has 16 amino acids.

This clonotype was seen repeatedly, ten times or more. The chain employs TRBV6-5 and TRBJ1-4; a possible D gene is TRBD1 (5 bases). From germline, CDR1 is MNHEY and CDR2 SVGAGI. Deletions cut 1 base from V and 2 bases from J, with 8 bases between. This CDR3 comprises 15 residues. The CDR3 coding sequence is TGTGCCAGCAGTTACTTGGGGGGGACTAATGAAAAACTGTTTTTT. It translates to CASSYLGGTNEKLFF.